What follows are 21 T cell receptor beta chains derived from one specimen sequenced in a study of CD8 T cells in Susac syndrome. Random hexamers served to reverse transcribe roughly 0.5 to 1 ug RNA. MiXCR was run by TCRdb on the immunoSEQ multiplex PCR reads, yielding one entry per CDR3 protein. Of just over 150,000 distinct CDR3 sequences listed, around 95% are singletons. The sequenced material came from CD8+ T cells from PBMCs. These TCRs come from a human donor with multiple sclerosis.

The rearrangement joins TRBV20-1 to TRBJ2-5; D is ambiguous. V was shortened by 1 base and J by 5 bases, with 20 bases between the two germline ends. Germline V gives CDR1 DFQATT, CDR2 SNEGSKA (reference sequence). This CDR3 has 16 residues. CDR3 sequence reads: CSARGGKALRLETQYF. The CDR3 nucleotides read TGCAGTGCTAGAGGGGGAAAGGCCCTACGTCTGGAGACCCAGTACTTC.

The chain recombines TRBV27 with TRBJ1-2; 10 nucleotides agree with TRBD1. The germline V gene encodes CDR1 MNHEY and CDR2 SMNVEV (reference sequence). J was trimmed by 6 bases and V by 1 base; bases with no gene match: 2. This CDR3 is built from 14 residues. The CDR3 is CASSLLGQGNGYTF. The CDR3 region has the DNA TGTGCCAGCAGTTTATTGGGACAGGGGAATGGCTACACCTTC.

The rearrangement uses TRBV7-6 and TRBJ2-7, with D uncertain. The CDR3 is 13 residues long. CDR1 is SGHVS, CDR2 FNYEAQ, per germline. V lost 0 bases to trimming and J lost 3 bases, with 6 bases between them. CDR3 protein: CASSLAAGYEQYV. CDR3 sequence (DNA): TGTGCCAGCAGCTTAGCGGCAGGCTACGAGCAGTACGTC.

V is TRBV12-3 or TRBV12-4 and J is TRBJ2-7; TRBD1 matches at 7 bases. V trimming: 5 bases; J trimming: 4 bases; junction bases outside the gene matches: 11. CDR3 size: 15 residues. The CDR3: CASSQQGIGEYEQYV. The CDR3 DNA reads as TGTGCCAGCAGTCAACAGGGGATTGGGGAATACGAGCAGTACGTC.

Written as DNA, the CDR3 is TGCAGTGCTAGGGCATCCCGGGACACAAATGAAAAACTGTTTTTT. Residues: CSARASRDTNEKLFF. V usage is TRBV20-1 and J usage is TRBJ1-4, with D maybe TRBD1 (6 bases). Germline loops: CDR1 DFQATT, CDR2 SNEGSKA (reference sequence). Trimming cost V 3 bases and J 5 bases, with 16 bases left between them. The CDR3 sequence is 15 residues long.

This clonotype was observed once. The chain is built from TRBV11-2 and TRBJ2-7, with 9 bases aligning to TRBD1. This CDR3 contains 13 residues. CDR1 is SGHAT, CDR2 FQNNGV, per germline. The V segment lost 4 bases and the J segment 4 bases; nucleotides outside the gene matches: 2. The CDR3 sequence: CASSWGTGYEQYF. Written as DNA, the CDR3 is TGTGCCAGCAGCTGGGGGACAGGGTACGAGCAGTACTTC.

The DNA of the CDR3 is TGTGCCAGCAGTGAACGGAGCCCATTCACAGATACGCAGTATTTT. This codes for CASSERSPFTDTQYF. The J gene is TRBJ2-3, the V gene TRBV6-1; D is ambiguous. V was clipped by 2 bases and J by 2 bases, with 11 bases between them. Per the germline V gene, CDR1 is MNHNS and CDR2 is SASEGT. The CDR3 spans 15 residues.

This clonotype was seen a single time. The genes are TRBV20-1 and TRBJ2-1, with TRBD1 as a possible D gene (7 bases). The germline CDR1 and CDR2 sequences are DFQATT and SNEGSKA (reference sequence). This CDR3 comprises 19 residues. V lost 0 bases and J lost 4, with 25 bases in between. For the CDR3, the DNA is TGCAGTGCTAGAGACGCCGGAACAGGGGACTCCCCGGGATACAATGAGCAGTTCTTC. Residues: CSARDAGTGDSPGYNEQFF.

V gene TRBV27 combines with J gene TRBJ2-4; D is perhaps TRBD2 (5 bases). The V end lost 0 bases, the J end lost 0 bases, and 6 bases lay between the germline ends. This CDR3 is 15 amino acids long. Germline CDR1 MNHEY, CDR2 SMNVEV (reference sequence). CDR3 sequence (DNA): TGTGCCAGCAGTTTATCAGGGAGAGCCAAAAACATTCAGTACTTC. Translated: CASSLSGRAKNIQYF.

This chain uses TRBV2 with TRBJ2-7, with 8 bases fitting TRBD2. Unmatched junction bases numbered 6, after V lost 8 bases and J lost 3 bases. Germline V gene sequence: CDR1 SNHLY, CDR2 FYNNEI. This CDR3 comprises 13 residues. The CDR3 nucleotides read TGTGCCAGCGGACTAGCCGACAACTACGAGCAGTACTTC. The encoded protein is CASGLADNYEQYF.

The chain carries TRBV15 and TRBJ2-1; 8 bases map to TRBD2. V was clipped by 1 base and J by 4 bases; unmatched bases: 6. The CDR3 is made up of 16 amino acids. Germline lookup yields CDR1 LNHNV and CDR2 YYDKDF (reference sequence). This CDR3 reads CATSRGVSGIYNEQFF. The CDR3 coding sequence is TGTGCCACCAGCAGAGGGGTTAGCGGGATTTACAATGAGCAGTTCTTC.

The chain joins TRBV5-6 to TRBJ2-3; 9 bases match TRBD2. This CDR3 region has 15 residues. CDR1 is SGHDT, CDR2 YYEEEE, per germline. V lost 2 bases and J lost 2; bases outside the gene matches: 3. This CDR3 reads CASSFAGGATDTQYF. The CDR3 DNA sequence: TGTGCCAGCAGCTTCGCGGGGGGGGCCACAGATACGCAGTATTTT.

The chain employs TRBV5-6 and TRBJ1-5; 9 nucleotides line up with TRBD1. V lost 1 base, J lost 1 base, and 3 bases stayed unmatched. Germline CDR1 reads SGHDT; CDR2 reads YYEEEE. CDR3 length equals 16 residues. The CDR3 DNA reads TGTGCCAGCAGCTTGTGGGGACAGGGCAGCAATCAGCCCCAGCATTTT. This gives the protein CASSLWGQGSNQPQHF.

The chain employs TRBV29-1 and TRBJ1-1; D may be TRBD1 (6 bases). Between the trimmed V and J ends, which lost 4 bases and 7 bases, there was a span of 13 bases. Germline V gene lookup returns CDR1 SQVTM and CDR2 ANQGSEA. The CDR3 has 12 residues. CDR3 nucleotide sequence: TGCAGCGTTGTGGCAGGGGTAGGTGAAGCTTTCTTT. As protein: CSVVAGVGEAFF.

The rearrangement joins TRBV23-1 to TRBJ2-5; 14 bases agree with TRBD2. TRBV23-1 is recorded as an ORF, its role being uncertain. The CDR3 runs 15 residues. The ends lost 8 bases at V and 2 bases at J; junction bases unmatched: 4. The CDR3 here is CASPGLAGDQETQYF. CDR3 nucleotides: TGCGCCAGCCCGGGACTAGCGGGGGATCAAGAGACCCAGTACTTC.

This chain connects TRBV29-1 to TRBJ1-2, with D uncertain. Germline V gene sequence: CDR1 SQVTM, CDR2 ANQGSEA. The CDR3 consists of 11 residues. With 4 bases removed from V and 2 bases from J, the gap between germline ends came to 5 bases. CDR3 sequence: CSVADNYGYTF. CDR3 coding DNA: TGCAGCGTTGCGGACAACTATGGCTACACCTTC.

The chain combines TRBV5-4 with TRBJ1-1; a possible D gene is TRBD1 (6 bases). The CDR3 totals 11 residues. Germline V gene data show CDR1 as SGHNT and CDR2 as YYREEE (reference sequence). Trimming left V 1 base short and J 8 bases short, with 6 bases between. The CDR3 here is CASSLTGEAFF. The CDR3 DNA reads as TGTGCCAGCAGCTTGACAGGGGAAGCTTTCTTT.

This chain joins TRBV24-1 and TRBJ2-1; tentatively, D is TRBD1 or TRBD2 (5 bases each). The CDR3 runs 16 residues. Germline V lookup: CDR1 KGHDR, CDR2 SFDVKD. The germline V and J ends were trimmed by 1 base and 10 bases, with 19 bases remaining between them. The CDR3 reads CATSDFAGSGFGEQFF. In nucleotides, the CDR3 is TGTGCCACCAGTGATTTTGCAGGGTCGGGGTTCGGAGAGCAGTTCTTC.

V usage is TRBV3-1 and J usage is TRBJ1-1, with 9 bases aligning to TRBD1. CDR1 and CDR2 from the germline V gene are LGHDT and YNNKEL (reference sequence). Germline trimming cut 2 bases from V and 5 bases from J; bases unmatched to any gene: 9. The CDR3 is 16 residues long. CDR3 DNA sequence: TGTGCCAGCAGCCAAAATTCACAGGGGGCATGGACTGAAGCTTTCTTT. This translates into CASSQNSQGAWTEAFF.

V and J are TRBV6-2 or TRBV6-3 and TRBJ2-1; 9 nucleotides match TRBD1. CDR1 MNHEY and CDR2 SVGEGT come from the germline V gene. V lost 8 bases, J lost 1 base, and 6 bases stayed unmatched. The CDR3 totals 15 residues. For the CDR3, the DNA is TGTGCCAGCGAAGGGACAGGGCTTTCCTACAATGAGCAGTTCTTC. Translating gives CASEGTGLSYNEQFF.

The V gene is TRBV20-1, the J gene TRBJ2-1; D not resolved. The V gene lost 6 bases and the J gene lost 7 bases, with 16 bases spanning the gap. The CDR3 contains 13 residues. Germline V gives CDR1 DFQATT, CDR2 SNEGSKA (reference sequence). The CDR3 reads CSALLGLGNEQFF. For the CDR3, the DNA is TGCAGTGCCCTGCTTGGGCTAGGGAATGAGCAGTTCTTC.